These 6 T cell receptor beta chains share one sample of origin, sequenced in a study of cytomegalovirus exposure and HLA in healthy donors. With 60 Vbeta and 13 Jbeta primers, the PCR was carried out. Sequencing used immunoSEQ multiplex PCR; TCRdb keeps in-frame clones, though not all of them. Among roughly 80,000 clones listed, roughly two thirds were seen once. The sequencing sample was made of PBMCs. The receptors come from a woman aged 40 to 55 in good health and CMV-seropositive.

The chain joins TRBV6-5 to TRBJ2-7, with 8 nucleotides matching TRBD1. Germline CDR1 and CDR2: MNHEY and SVGAGI. The CDR3 has 13 amino acids. Trimming at V came to 5 bases and at J to 3 bases, leaving 3 bases not matched to a gene. The CDR3 region has the DNA TGTGCCAGCAGTCACGGACAGGGCTACGAGCAGTACTTC. Its translation: CASSHGQGYEQYF.

The rearrangement uses TRBV11-2 and TRBJ2-7; 9 positions match TRBD1. CDR3 length: 14 amino acids. V lost 6 bases to trimming and J lost 4 bases; unmatched junction nucleotides: 7. From germline, CDR1 is SGHAT and CDR2 FQNNGV. CDR3 sequence: CASSSDRGRYEQYF. The CDR3 DNA follows: TGTGCCAGCAGTTCGGACAGGGGACGATACGAGCAGTACTTC.

V is TRBV5-1 and J is TRBJ1-5, with 7 bases that match TRBD1. The CDR3 contains 14 residues. Germline V gene sequence: CDR1 SGHRS, CDR2 YFSETQ. Trimming took 3 bases from V and 2 from J; bases not matched to a gene: 2. The CDR3 is CASSSGQRNQPQHF. DNA for the CDR3: TGCGCCAGCAGCTCGGGACAGCGCAATCAGCCCCAGCATTTT.

As DNA, the CDR3 is TGCAGCGTCACCACCCGGCTAGCGGGAGGGTCGGGCGAGCAGTACTTC. It codes for CSVTTRLAGGSGEQYF. The chain carries TRBV29-1 and TRBJ2-7, with 12 nucleotides matching TRBD2. Germline trimming cut 6 bases from V and 6 bases from J; bases unmatched to any gene: 15. The CDR3 consists of 16 residues. Germline lookup yields CDR1 SQVTM and CDR2 ANQGSEA.

The rearrangement uses TRBV5-4 and TRBJ1-5, with D possibly being TRBD1 (6 bases). Between the trimmed V and J ends, which lost 4 bases and 3 bases, there was a span of 11 bases. CDR1 is SGHNT and CDR2 is YYREEE in the germline V gene (reference sequence). The CDR3 sequence is 14 residues long. The CDR3 reads CASSDGQYNQPQHF. The CDR3 nucleotides are TGTGCCAGCAGCGATGGACAGTACAATCAGCCCCAGCATTTT.

The DNA for the CDR3 is TGTGCCAGCCTGGACAGGGACGATCAGCCCCAGCATTTT. Amino acids: CASLDRDDQPQHF. The chain employs TRBV6-1 and TRBJ1-5; 8 nucleotides match TRBD1. The germline CDR1 and CDR2 sequences are MNHNS and SASEGT. The CDR3 is 13 amino acids. J was trimmed by 5 bases and V by 8 bases; bases with no gene match: 5.